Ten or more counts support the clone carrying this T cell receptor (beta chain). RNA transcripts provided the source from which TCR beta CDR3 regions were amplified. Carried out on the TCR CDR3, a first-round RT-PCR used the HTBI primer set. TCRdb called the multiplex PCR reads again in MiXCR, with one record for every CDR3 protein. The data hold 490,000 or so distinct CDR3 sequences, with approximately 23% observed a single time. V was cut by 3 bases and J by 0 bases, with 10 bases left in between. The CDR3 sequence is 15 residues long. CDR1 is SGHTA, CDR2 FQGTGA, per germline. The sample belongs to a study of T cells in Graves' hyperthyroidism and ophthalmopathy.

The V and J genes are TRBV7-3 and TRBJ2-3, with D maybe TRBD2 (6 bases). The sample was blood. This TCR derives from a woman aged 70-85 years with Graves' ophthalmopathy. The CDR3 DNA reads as TGTGCCAGCAGCTTGGGCAGCGGGAGCACAGATACGCAGTATTTT. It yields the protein CASSLGSGSTDTQYF. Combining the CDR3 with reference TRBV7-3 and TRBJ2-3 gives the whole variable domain GAGVSQTPSNKVTEKGKYVELRCDPISGHTALYWYRQSLGQGPEFLIYFQGTGAADDSGLPNDRFFAVRPEGSVSTLKIQRTERGDSAVYLCASSLGSGSTDTQYFGPGTRLTVL.